This T cell receptor (beta chain) was sequenced in a study of neurological immune-mediated disorders. Study-level information: The roughly 34 patients with multiple sclerosis comprised some 30 relapsing-remitting cases and 3 secondary progressive cases. Whole-study results and caveats: Across subjects, expanded clones had no CDR3 amino acid sequences in common, pointing to private repertoires in all groups. Phylogenetic analysis grouped 18 of 34 multiple sclerosis patients' repertoires together, suggesting a possible repertoire signature.

As for the cDNA, it was generated by 5'RACE with 10-nucleotide random UMIs. A single record per CDR3 protein comes from TCRdb applying MiXCR to the 5' RACE reads. The sample shows 85,000 to 100,000 distinct CDR3 sequences, 3.5% to 4% of them seen only once. The CDR3 contains 11 residues. Trimming shortened V by 6 bases and J by 8 bases, and 13 bases separated the two germline ends. The germline gives CDR1 DFQATT, CDR2 SNEGSKA (reference sequence). This clonotype has a count of ten or more. Antigen: not known. The sequence came from a woman younger than 30 with multiple sclerosis. The sequenced material came from PBMCs. The V call is TRBV20-1, the J call TRBJ1-2; D is unresolved. The CDR3 is CSAPLGRGYTF. CDR3 bases: TGCAGTGCGCCATTGGGCCGGGGCTACACCTTC.